Below, 18 T cell receptor beta chains from the same sample are listed, as sequenced in a study of blood T cell repertoires in COVID-19. Assay: immunoSEQ multiplex PCR; the TCRdb copy retains only in-frame clones and omits some. The sample has about 36,000 clones, approximately 78% seen once; the top ten hold around 44%. The sample taken for sequencing was peripheral blood. The receptors stem from a human donor in a cohort sampled during active or convalescent COVID-19. The donor label of this sample is uncertain.

The chain combines TRBV13 with TRBJ2-7; TRBD2 agrees at 11 bases. The J segment lost 0 bases and the V segment lost 5 bases, leaving 6 bases of the junction unmatched. The CDR3 runs to 16 residues. Germline V gene sequence: CDR1 PRHDT, CDR2 FYEKMQ (reference sequence). CDR3 amino acids: CASSRRLAGSSYEQYF. The CDR3 DNA follows: TGTGCCAGCAGCAGGAGACTAGCGGGGAGCTCCTACGAGCAGTACTTC. Looking up the rest from reference TRBV13 and TRBJ2-7 gives the full variable domain: AAGVIQSPRHLIKEKRETATLKCYPIPRHDTVYWYQQGPGQDPQFLISFYEKMQSDKGSIPDRFSAQQFSDYHSELNMSSLELGDSALYFCASSRRLAGSSYEQYFGPGTRLTVT.

This clone was recorded a few times. The chain recombines TRBV10-2 with TRBJ2-1; TRBD2 aligns across 8 bases. The CDR3 has 12 amino acids. The germline V gene has CDR1 WSHSY and CDR2 SAAADI. V shed 4 bases, J shed 10 bases, and the junction held 3 bases outside the gene matches. The CDR3 here is CASSAPGGEQFF. The DNA for the CDR3 is TGCGCCAGCAGTGCTCCGGGGGGGGAGCAGTTCTTC.

This clone was observed a handful of times. The gene calls are TRBV6-2 or TRBV6-3 and TRBJ1-2, with D maybe TRBD1 (5 bases). Trimming pared 2 bases from V and 4 bases from J, leaving 8 bases between. This CDR3 has 13 amino acids. Per germline, CDR1 MNHEY and CDR2 SVGEGT. The chain's CDR3 is CASSYGHSYGYTF. DNA of the CDR3: TGTGCCAGCAGTTACGGACACTCCTATGGCTACACCTTC.

The DNA of the CDR3 is TGCGCCAGCAGACGGGCCATTGGTCGGGGTGAGCAGTTCTTC. This gives the protein CASRRAIGRGEQFF. This rearrangement joins TRBV4-3 to TRBJ2-1; possible D gene TRBD2, 5 bases. Germline values: CDR1 LGHNA, CDR2 YSLEER. V dropped 6 bases and J dropped 9 bases, with 18 bases sitting between them. This CDR3 is built from 14 residues.

This sequence joins TRBV5-1 and TRBJ2-3; D remains ambiguous. The germline CDR1 and CDR2 sequences are SGHRS and YFSETQ. V was trimmed by 0 bases and J by 1 base, leaving 6 bases between them. The CDR3 contains 14 residues. CDR3 sequence: CASSLGGGTDTQYF. The CDR3, as DNA: TGCGCCAGCAGCTTGGGAGGTGGCACAGATACGCAGTATTTT.

The chain employs TRBV3-1 (or the pseudogene TRBV3-2) and TRBJ2-1; D unresolved. The V gene's germline CDR1 is LGHDT and CDR2 YNNKEL (reference sequence). The V and J ends lost 1 base and 4 bases respectively, with 11 bases between them. There are 15 residues in the CDR3. Here the CDR3 reads CASSQVGRRYNEQFF. The CDR3 DNA reads TGTGCCAGCAGCCAAGTCGGCCGGAGATACAATGAGCAGTTCTTC.

This clone is labeled as medium-sized. The CDR3: CASSEVRGGAFSNQPQHF. The CDR3 coding sequence is TGTGCCAGCAGTGAAGTACGGGGGGGGGCTTTTAGCAATCAGCCCCAGCATTTT. V and J are TRBV6-1 and TRBJ1-5; D is possibly TRBD1 (6 bases). V was cut by 1 base and J by 0 bases, with 16 bases left in between. In germline, CDR1 is MNHNS, CDR2 SASEGT. There are 18 residues in the CDR3.

This clone was seen a few times. V and J are TRBV27 and TRBJ2-2, with 7 bases lining up with TRBD1. Germline CDR1 reads MNHEY; CDR2 reads SMNVEV (reference sequence). The CDR3 is 16 amino acids. V shed 8 bases and J 4 bases; nucleotides not matched to a gene: 13. The CDR3 reads CASGARGRGGTGELFF. The CDR3 region has the DNA TGTGCCAGCGGTGCTAGGGGGCGAGGAGGCACCGGGGAGCTGTTTTTT.

In this sample, this clone turned up once. The gene calls are TRBV18 and TRBJ2-1; TRBD2 matches 8 bases. The junction had 11 bases not matched to a gene; V was cut back by 5 bases and J by 8 bases. This CDR3 has 15 residues. Per the germline V gene, CDR1 is KGHSH and CDR2 is LQKENI. CDR3 in DNA: TGTGCCAGCTCAATTTCCGGACTAGCATCCCATGAGCAGTTCTTC. This codes for CASSISGLASHEQFF. Variable domain in full (rest from reference TRBV18 and TRBJ2-1): NAGVMQNPRHLVRRRGQEARLRCSPMKGHSHVYWYRQLPEEGLKFMVYLQKENIIDESGMPKERFSAEFPKEGPSILRIQQVVRGDSAAYFCASSISGLASHEQFFGPGTRLTVL.

The rearrangement joins TRBV5-4 to TRBJ2-5, with 10 bases lining up with TRBD2. Germline CDR1 SGHNT, CDR2 YYREEE (reference sequence). With 4 bases clipped from V and 3 bases from J, the junction kept 9 bases outside the gene matches. CDR3 length: 16 residues. Here the CDR3 reads CASSHGGLAGEETQYF. CDR3 coding DNA: TGTGCCAGCAGCCATGGGGGGCTAGCGGGGGAAGAGACCCAGTACTTC.

The chain couples TRBV27 to TRBJ1-2, with D unclear. The V end lost 1 base, the J end lost 8 bases, and 11 bases lay between the germline ends. The CDR3 extends over 13 amino acids. Germline assignment: CDR1 MNHEY and CDR2 SMNVEV (reference sequence). In nucleotides, the CDR3 is TGTGCCAGCAGTTTATTTTCGAGTTCGGGCTACACCTTC. Amino acids: CASSLFSSSGYTF.

J is TRBJ1-2 and V is TRBV18; 10 bases are a match to TRBD1. Looked up from germline, CDR1 is KGHSH and CDR2 is LQKENI. This CDR3 contains 16 residues. Trimming cost V 5 bases and J 6 bases; bases outside gene matches: 12. CDR3 coding DNA: TGTGCCAGCTCAGTAACTACTTCCGGGACAGGGGATGGCTACACCTTC. Encoded protein: CASSVTTSGTGDGYTF. Using reference TRBV18 and TRBJ1-2 for the parts outside the CDR3, the full variable domain is NAGVMQNPRHLVRRRGQEARLRCSPMKGHSHVYWYRQLPEEGLKFMVYLQKENIIDESGMPKERFSAEFPKEGPSILRIQQVVRGDSAAYFCASSVTTSGTGDGYTFGSGTRLTVV.

The chain carries TRBV11-1 and TRBJ2-5, with 9 bases matching TRBD1. Trimming cost V 4 bases and J 5 bases; bases outside gene matches: 11. CDR3 size: 16 residues. Germline V gene lookup returns CDR1 SGHAT and CDR2 FQDESV (reference sequence). In DNA, the CDR3 is TGTGCCAGCAGCTACGGAAACAGGGGGCCAAGGGAGACCCAGTACTTC. Protein: CASSYGNRGPRETQYF.

This chain links TRBV5-1 with TRBJ1-1, with 7 bases fitting TRBD1. This CDR3 spans 14 amino acids. Germline-derived CDR1 and CDR2 are SGHRS and YFSETQ. Trimming took 4 bases from V and 5 from J; bases not matched to a gene: 8. As DNA, the CDR3 is TGCGCCAGCAGCCCCGGAGGGGGACAGACTGAAGCTTTCTTT. This codes for CASSPGGGQTEAFF.

The V call is TRBV6-5, the J call TRBJ1-1; a possible D gene is TRBD1 (6 bases). The CDR3 is 11 residues long. The germline gives CDR1 MNHEY, CDR2 SVGAGI. The ends were cut back, 7 bases at V and 7 bases at J, with 10 bases in the middle. CDR3 region: CASKDSGEAFF. The CDR3 DNA reads as TGTGCCAGCAAGGACAGCGGTGAAGCTTTCTTT.

This clone was observed a handful of times. This chain joins TRBV18 and TRBJ1-1, with TRBD1 identical over 7 bases. The CDR3 has 12 residues. Germline CDR1 and CDR2: KGHSH and LQKENI. The V and J ends lost 6 bases and 11 bases, in that order; junction bases with no gene match: 9. In DNA, the CDR3 is TGTGCCAGCTCCCAGACAGGGTTGGGGGCTTTCTTT. Amino acids: CASSQTGLGAFF.

On this clone itself: This may be a read error: a much more frequent sequence differs by one nucleotide. The V call is TRBV6-5, the J call TRBJ2-7, with D possibly matching TRBD2 (7 bases). The CDR3 is 14 residues long. CDR1 is MNHEY and CDR2 is SVGAGI in the germline V gene. The V and J ends lost 5 bases and 7 bases respectively, with 18 bases between them. This CDR3 reads CASSLRRGTREQYF. The CDR3 DNA sequence: TGTGCCAGCAGTCTGAGGCGGGGGACAAGGGAGCAGTACTTC.

This rearrangement joins TRBV6-5 to TRBJ1-6; 7 positions match TRBD1. With 0 bases clipped from V and 7 bases from J, the junction kept 3 bases outside the gene matches. Germline-derived CDR1 and CDR2 are MNHEY and SVGAGI. The CDR3 loop spans 15 amino acids. The CDR3 reads CASSYSTGLNSPLHF. The CDR3 region has the DNA TGTGCCAGCAGTTACTCGACAGGGTTAAATTCACCCCTCCACTTT.